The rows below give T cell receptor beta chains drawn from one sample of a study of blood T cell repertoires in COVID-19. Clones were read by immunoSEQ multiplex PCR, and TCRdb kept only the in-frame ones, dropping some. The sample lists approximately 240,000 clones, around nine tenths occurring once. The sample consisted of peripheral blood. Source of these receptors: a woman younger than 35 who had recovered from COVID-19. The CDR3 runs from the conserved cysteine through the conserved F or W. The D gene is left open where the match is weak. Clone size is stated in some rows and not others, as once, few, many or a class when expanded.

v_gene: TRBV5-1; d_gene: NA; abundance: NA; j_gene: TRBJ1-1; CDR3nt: TGCGCCAGCAGCTTGCGGGACAAAATCAGGGAAGCTTTCTTT; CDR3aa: CASSLRDKIREAFF
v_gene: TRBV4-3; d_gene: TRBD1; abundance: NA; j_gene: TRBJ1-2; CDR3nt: TGCGCCAGCAGCCCAGGACAGGGGGCCTCCTATGGCTACACCTTC; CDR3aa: CASSPGQGASYGYTF
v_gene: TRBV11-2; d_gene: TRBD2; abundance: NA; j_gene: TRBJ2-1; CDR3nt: TGTGCCAGCAGCCTAGGGACTAGCGGATACAATGAGCAGTTCTTC; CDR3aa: CASSLGTSGYNEQFF
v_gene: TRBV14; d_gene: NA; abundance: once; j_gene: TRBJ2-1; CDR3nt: TGTGCCAGCAGCCTTGGAGCGCTCATTTCCTACAATGAGCAGTTCTTC; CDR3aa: CASSLGALISYNEQFF
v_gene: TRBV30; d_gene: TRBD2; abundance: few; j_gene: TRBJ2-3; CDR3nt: TGTGCCTGGAGTCCCCGGACTAGCGGGGTCACAGATACGCAGTATTTT; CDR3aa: CAWSPRTSGVTDTQYF
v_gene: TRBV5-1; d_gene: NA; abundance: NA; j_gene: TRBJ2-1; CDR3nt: TGCGCCAGCAGCTTGTACGGTGAGCAGTTCTTC; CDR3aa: CASSLYGEQFF
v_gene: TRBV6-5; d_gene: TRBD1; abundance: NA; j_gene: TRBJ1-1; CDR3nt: TGTGCCAGCAGTTACGGGACAGTCATGAACACTGAAGCTTTCTTT; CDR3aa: CASSYGTVMNTEAFF
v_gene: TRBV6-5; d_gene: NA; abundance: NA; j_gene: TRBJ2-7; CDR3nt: TGTGCCAGCAGTTCACTCGTTCTTTACGAGCAGTACTTC; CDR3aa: CASSSLVLYEQYF
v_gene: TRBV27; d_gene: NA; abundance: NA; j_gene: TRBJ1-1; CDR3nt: TGTGCCAGCAGACCCAGGACAGTAACTGACACTGAAGCTTTCTTT; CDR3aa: CASRPRTVTDTEAFF
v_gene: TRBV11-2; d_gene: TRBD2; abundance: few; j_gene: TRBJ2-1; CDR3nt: TGTGCCAGCAGCTCTAGCGGGAGTTCCTACAATGAGCAGTTCTTC; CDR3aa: CASSSSGSSYNEQFF
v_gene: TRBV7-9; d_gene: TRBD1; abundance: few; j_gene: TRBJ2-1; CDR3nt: TGTGCCAGCAGCTTAGCCCCGGGACAGGGGAATGAGCAGTTCTTC; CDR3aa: CASSLAPGQGNEQFF
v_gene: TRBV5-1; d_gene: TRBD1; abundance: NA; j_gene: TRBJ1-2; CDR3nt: TGCGCCAGCAGCCTTACCGGGACAGGGGGCTATGGCTACACCTTC; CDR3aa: CASSLTGTGGYGYTF
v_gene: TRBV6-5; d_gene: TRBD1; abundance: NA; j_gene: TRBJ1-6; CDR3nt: TGTGCCAGTCTATTGGGACAGAGTAATTCACCCCTCCACTTT; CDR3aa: CASLLGQSNSPLHF
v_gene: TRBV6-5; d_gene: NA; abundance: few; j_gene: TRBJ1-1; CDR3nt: TGTGCCAGCGCTTCAGACAGGACCTCCTCCGGAGCTTTCTTT; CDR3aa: CASASDRTSSGAFF
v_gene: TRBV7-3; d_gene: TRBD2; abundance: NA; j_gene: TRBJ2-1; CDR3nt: TGTGCCAGCAGCTTAACTAGCGGGAGAGATGAGCAGTTCTTC; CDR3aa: CASSLTSGRDEQFF
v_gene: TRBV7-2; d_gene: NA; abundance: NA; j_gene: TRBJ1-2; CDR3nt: TGTGCCAGCAGTTACGGGGTCTATGGCTACACCTTC; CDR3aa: CASSYGVYGYTF
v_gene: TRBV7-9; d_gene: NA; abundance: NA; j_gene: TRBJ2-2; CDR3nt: TGTGCCAGCAGCTTAGTAGGTGGGGAGAGTACCGGGGAGCTGTTTTTT; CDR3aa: CASSLVGGESTGELFF
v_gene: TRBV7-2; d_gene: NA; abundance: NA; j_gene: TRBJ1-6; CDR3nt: TGTGCCAGCAGCTTAGTCAGGGGTAATTCACCCCTCCACTTT; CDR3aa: CASSLVRGNSPLHF
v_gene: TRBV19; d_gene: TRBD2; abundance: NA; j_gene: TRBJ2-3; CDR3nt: TGTGCCAGTAGTGGGGCCCGGGGCGGGGGGCCAAGGGATACGCAGTATTTT; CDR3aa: CASSGARGGGPRDTQYF
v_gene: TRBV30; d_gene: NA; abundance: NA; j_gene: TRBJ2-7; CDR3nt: TGTGCCTGGACCCCCCAGGGATTCCTCTACGAGCAGTACTTC; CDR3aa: CAWTPQGFLYEQYF
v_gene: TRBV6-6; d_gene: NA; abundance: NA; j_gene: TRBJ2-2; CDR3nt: TGTGCCAGCAGTTACTCGTGGCCAAACACCGGGGAGCTGTTTTTT; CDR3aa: CASSYSWPNTGELFF
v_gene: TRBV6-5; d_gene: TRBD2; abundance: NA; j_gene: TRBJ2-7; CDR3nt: TGTGCCAGCAGTTCTAGCGGGAGGGCCGGCTACGAGCAGTACTTC; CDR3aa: CASSSSGRAGYEQYF
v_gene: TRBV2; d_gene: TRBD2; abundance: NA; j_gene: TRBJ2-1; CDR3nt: TGTGCCAGCAGTCCGCTAGCGGGAAGGGGGAATGAGCAGTTCTTC; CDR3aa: CASSPLAGRGNEQFF
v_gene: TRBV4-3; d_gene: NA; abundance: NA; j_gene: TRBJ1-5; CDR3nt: TGCGCCAGCAGCCCCTTAATAACAAATCAGCCCCAGCATTTT; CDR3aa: CASSPLITNQPQHF
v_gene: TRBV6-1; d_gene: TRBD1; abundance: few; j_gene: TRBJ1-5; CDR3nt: TGTGCCAGCAGTGAATTCGGGACAGGGAGTCAGCCCCAGCATTTT; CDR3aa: CASSEFGTGSQPQHF
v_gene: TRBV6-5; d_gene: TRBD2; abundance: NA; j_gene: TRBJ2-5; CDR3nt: TGTGCCAGCAGTTACTCGGACGCTAGCGGGCAAGAGACCCAGTACTTC; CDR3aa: CASSYSDASGQETQYF
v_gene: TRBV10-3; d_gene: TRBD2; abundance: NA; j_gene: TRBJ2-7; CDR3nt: TGTGCCATCAGGGCCCCTACTAGCGGATGGACCTACGAGCAGTACTTC; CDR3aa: CAIRAPTSGWTYEQYF
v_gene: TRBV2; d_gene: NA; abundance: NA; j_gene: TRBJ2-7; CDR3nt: TGTGCCAGCAGTGAAAACGGGGGATATGCCTACGAGCAGTACTTC; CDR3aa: CASSENGGYAYEQYF
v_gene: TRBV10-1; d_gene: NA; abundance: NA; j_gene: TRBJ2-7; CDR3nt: TGCGCCAGCAGTTTCGCCTACGAGCAGTACTTC; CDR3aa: CASSFAYEQYF
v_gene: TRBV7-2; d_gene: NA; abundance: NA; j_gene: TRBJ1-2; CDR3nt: TGTGCCAGCAGCTCGCCGATACAGGGTTATAATGCTGGCTACACCTTC; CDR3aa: CASSSPIQGYNAGYTF
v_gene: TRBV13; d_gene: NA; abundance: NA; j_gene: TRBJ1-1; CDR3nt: TGTGCCAGCAGCTTAGTGGAGGGACTGAACACTGAAGCTTTCTTT; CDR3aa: CASSLVEGLNTEAFF
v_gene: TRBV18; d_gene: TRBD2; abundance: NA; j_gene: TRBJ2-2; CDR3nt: TGTGCCAGCTCACTACGACTAGCGGGCACCGGGGAGCTGTTTTTT; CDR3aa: CASSLRLAGTGELFF
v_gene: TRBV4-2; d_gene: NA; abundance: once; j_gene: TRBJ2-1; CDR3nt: TGTGCCAGCAGCCAAGACTCCACAGGGTTTGATAATGAGCAGTTCTTC; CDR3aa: CASSQDSTGFDNEQFF
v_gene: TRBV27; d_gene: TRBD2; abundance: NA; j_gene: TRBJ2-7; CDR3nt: TGTGCCAGCGCTAGCGGGTCCTCCTACGAGCAGTACTTC; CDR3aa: CASASGSSYEQYF
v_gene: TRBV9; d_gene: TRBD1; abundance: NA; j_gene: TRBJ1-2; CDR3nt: TGTGCCAGCAGCGTAAGTTTTTCAGGGACAGCTAACTATGGCTACACCTTC; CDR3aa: CASSVSFSGTANYGYTF
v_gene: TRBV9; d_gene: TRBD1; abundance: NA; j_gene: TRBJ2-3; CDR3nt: TGTGCCAGCAGCGTCGCAGGGGGCCATACCTCTAGCACAGATACGCAGTATTTT; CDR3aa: CASSVAGGHTSSTDTQYF
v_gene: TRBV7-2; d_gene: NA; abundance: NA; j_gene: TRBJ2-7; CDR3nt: TGTGCCAGCAGCTTAGCGCCAGGGGAGTACGAGCAGTACTTC; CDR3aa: CASSLAPGEYEQYF
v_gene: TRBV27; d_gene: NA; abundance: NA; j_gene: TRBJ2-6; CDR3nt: TGTGCCAGCAGTCCCAAGACAGGACTTAGCTCTGGGGCCAACGTCCTGACTTTC; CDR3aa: CASSPKTGLSSGANVLTF
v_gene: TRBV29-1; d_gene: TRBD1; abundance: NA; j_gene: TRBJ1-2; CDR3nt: TGCAGCGTTACAGGGGGCACCTATGGCTACACCTTC; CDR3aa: CSVTGGTYGYTF
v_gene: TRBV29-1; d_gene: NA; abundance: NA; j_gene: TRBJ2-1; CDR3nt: TGCAGCGGAGCCGGCGGTTACAATGAGCAGTTCTTC; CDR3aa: CSGAGGYNEQFF
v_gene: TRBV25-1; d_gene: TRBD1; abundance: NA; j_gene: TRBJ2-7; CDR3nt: TGTGCCAGCAGTGGACCGGGACAGGGGGGGTACGAGCAGTACTTC; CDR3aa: CASSGPGQGGYEQYF
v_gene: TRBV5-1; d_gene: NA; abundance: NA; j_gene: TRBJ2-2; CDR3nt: TGCGCCAGCAGCCTGGGACGCAATGCGGGACCCGGGGAGCTGTTTTTT; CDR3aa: CASSLGRNAGPGELFF
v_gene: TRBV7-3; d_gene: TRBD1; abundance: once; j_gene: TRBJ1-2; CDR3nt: TGTGCCAGCAGCTTAGGGCGCGGGACAGTAACCGGCTACACCTTC; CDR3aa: CASSLGRGTVTGYTF
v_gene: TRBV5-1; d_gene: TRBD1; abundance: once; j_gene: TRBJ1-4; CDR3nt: TGCGCCAGCAGCTCGGGGACAGCTTCTAATGAAAAACTGTTTTTT; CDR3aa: CASSSGTASNEKLFF
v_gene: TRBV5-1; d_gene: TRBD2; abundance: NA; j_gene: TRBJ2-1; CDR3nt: TGCGCCAGCAGCAAAACTAGCGGGAGGCTCAGCTCCTACAATGAGCAGTTCTTC; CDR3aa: CASSKTSGRLSSYNEQFF
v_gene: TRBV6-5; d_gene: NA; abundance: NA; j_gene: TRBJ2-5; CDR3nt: TGTGCCAGCACCCCCGACAGGACACAAGAGACCCAGTACTTC; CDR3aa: CASTPDRTQETQYF
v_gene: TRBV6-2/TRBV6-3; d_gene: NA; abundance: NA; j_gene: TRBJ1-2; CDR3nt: TGTGCCAGCAGTCCCGATTCGATAGGGACTGAAGCTAACTATGGCTACACCTTC; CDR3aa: CASSPDSIGTEANYGYTF
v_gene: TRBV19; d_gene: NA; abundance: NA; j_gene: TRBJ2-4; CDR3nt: TGTGCCAGTAGCCCGGGACTCTCAAACATTCAGTACTTC; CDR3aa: CASSPGLSNIQYF
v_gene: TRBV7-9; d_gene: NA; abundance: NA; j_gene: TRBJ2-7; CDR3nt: TGTGCCAGCAGCTCACTGACCAGGCCGGTGAACTACGAGCAGTACTTC; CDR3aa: CASSSLTRPVNYEQYF
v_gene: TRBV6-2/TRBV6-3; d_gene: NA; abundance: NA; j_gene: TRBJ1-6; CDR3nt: TGTGCCAGCAGCCCCTCGGCGGGGGCCCGCTATAATTCACCCCTCCACTTT; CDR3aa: CASSPSAGARYNSPLHF
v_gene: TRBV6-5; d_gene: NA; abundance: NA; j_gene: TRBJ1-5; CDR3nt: TGTGCCAGCAGGTGGACAGAGGCCAGCAATCAGCCCCAGCATTTT; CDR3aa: CASRWTEASNQPQHF
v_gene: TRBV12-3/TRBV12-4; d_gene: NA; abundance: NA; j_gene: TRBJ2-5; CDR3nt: TGTGCCAGCACCTCGGGTGGGGAGACCCAGTACTTC; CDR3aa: CASTSGGETQYF
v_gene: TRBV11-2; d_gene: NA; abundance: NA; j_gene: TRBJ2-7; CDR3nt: TGTGCCAGCAGCTTTACCGGCTACGAGCAGTACTTC; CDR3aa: CASSFTGYEQYF
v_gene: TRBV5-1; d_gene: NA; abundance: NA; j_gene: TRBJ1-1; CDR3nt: TGCGCCAGCAGCTTGGGTCCGGGGATGAACACTGAAGCTTTCTTT; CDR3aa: CASSLGPGMNTEAFF
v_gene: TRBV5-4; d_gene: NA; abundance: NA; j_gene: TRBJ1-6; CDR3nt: TGTGCCAGCAGCTGGGACACGGCTGGGAATTCACCCCTCCACTTT; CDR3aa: CASSWDTAGNSPLHF
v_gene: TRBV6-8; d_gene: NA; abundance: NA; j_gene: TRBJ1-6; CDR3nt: TGTGCCAGCAGTTCCGGTTTATCCCTCCACTTT; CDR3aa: CASSSGLSLHF
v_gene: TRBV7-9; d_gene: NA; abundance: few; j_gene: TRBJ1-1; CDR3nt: TGTGCCAGCAGCTTAGCAGGGGGTCGGGCTGAAGCTTTCTTT; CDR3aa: CASSLAGGRAEAFF
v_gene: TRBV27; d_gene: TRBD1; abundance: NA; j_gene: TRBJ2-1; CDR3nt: TGTGCCAGCAGTTTAATGGGACAGGCCTACGATGAGCAGTTCTTC; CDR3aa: CASSLMGQAYDEQFF
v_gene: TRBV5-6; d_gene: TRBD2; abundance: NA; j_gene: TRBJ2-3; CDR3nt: TGTGCCAGCAGCCCGCAGGTTCTGACTAGCGGGAGAAAGACGCAGTATTTT; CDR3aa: CASSPQVLTSGRKTQYF
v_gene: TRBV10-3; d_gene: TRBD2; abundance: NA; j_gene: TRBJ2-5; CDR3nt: TGTGCCATCAGAACTAGCGGGAGGGCCGAAGAGACCCAGTACTTC; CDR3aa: CAIRTSGRAEETQYF